Listed below are T cell receptor beta chains from one sample, sequenced in a study of blood T cell repertoires in COVID-19. Assay used: immunoSEQ multiplex PCR; TCRdb lists only in-frame clones, some missing. The table has some 98,000 clones, 82% seen once; the top ten hold about a tenth. The sequenced material came from peripheral blood. The receptors derive from a man in his 70s with active or convalescent COVID-19. CDR3s include the opening cysteine and the closing phenylalanine or tryptophan. The D gene is left open where the match is weak. The listing skips clone size in some rows; elsewhere it reads once, few, many or a size class.

J gene	clone size	D gene	V gene	CDR3 protein	CDR3 DNA
TRBJ2-3	NA	TRBD2	TRBV11-2	CASSLPLRRGGTDTQYF	TGTGCCAGCAGCTTACCCCTACGGCGGGGGGGCACAGATACGCAGTATTTT
TRBJ1-4	NA	NA	TRBV9	CASSRVWGLNEKLFF	TGTGCCAGCAGCCGGGTTTGGGGACTCAATGAAAAACTGTTTTTT
TRBJ1-2	NA	NA	TRBV5-1	CASSGRESNYGYTF	TGCGCCAGCAGCGGGAGGGAGTCAAACTATGGCTACACCTTC
TRBJ2-7	NA	NA	TRBV6-5	CATRVGATRREQYF	TGTGCCACCCGGGTAGGAGCAACTCGTCGAGAGCAGTACTTC
TRBJ2-3	NA	TRBD2	TRBV3-1/TRBV3-2	CASSQASLAGLTDTQYF	TGTGCCAGCAGCCAAGCCTCCCTAGCGGGGCTCACAGATACGCAGTATTTT
TRBJ2-5	NA	TRBD2	TRBV3-1/TRBV3-2	CASSQTSGGPETQYF	TGTGCCAGCAGCCAGACTAGCGGGGGACCCGAGACCCAGTACTTC
TRBJ1-1	NA	NA	TRBV15	CATSSNERAFF	TGTGCCACCAGCAGCAATGAACGGGCTTTCTTT
TRBJ2-7	NA	NA	TRBV5-1	CASKWVTGTLYEQYF	TGCGCCAGCAAGTGGGTGACCGGGACACTGTACGAGCAGTACTTC
TRBJ1-1	once	NA	TRBV5-1	CASSPSPGVNTEAFF	TGCGCCAGCAGCCCTTCCCCGGGAGTAAACACTGAAGCTTTCTTT
TRBJ2-1	NA	TRBD2	TRBV6-2/TRBV6-3	CASSYSKGTSGGNEQFF	TGTGCCAGCAGTTACTCCAAGGGGACTAGCGGGGGAAATGAGCAGTTCTTC
TRBJ1-2	NA	TRBD1	TRBV12-5	CASGLGTGGFSGYTF	TGTGCTAGTGGTTTGGGGACAGGGGGATTTTCTGGCTACACCTTC
TRBJ1-2	NA	NA	TRBV4-1	CASSGGVRDGNYGYTF	TGCGCCAGCAGCGGGGGGGTGAGGGACGGAAACTATGGCTACACCTTC
TRBJ1-4	NA	NA	TRBV29-1	CSVNSGEKLFF	TGCAGCGTTAATTCAGGGGAAAAACTGTTTTTT
TRBJ2-7	NA	TRBD2	TRBV3-1/TRBV3-2	CASSHVGGGTSYEQYF	TGTGCCAGCAGCCATGTGGGCGGGGGGACCTCCTACGAGCAGTACTTC
TRBJ2-1	NA	TRBD1	TRBV6-5	CASSYRETGVGEQFF	TGTGCCAGCAGTTATAGGGAGACAGGGGTCGGTGAGCAGTTCTTC
TRBJ1-1	NA	NA	TRBV27	CASSLGTSVQAFF	TGTGCCAGCAGTTTAGGGACATCGGTGCAGGCTTTCTTT
TRBJ2-5	once	NA	TRBV21-1	CASSKKGQGRETQYF	TGTGCCAGCAGCAAAAAGGGGCAGGGGAGAGAGACCCAGTACTTC
TRBJ2-6	NA	NA	TRBV6-4	CASSPFGGSGANVLTF	TGTGCCAGCAGCCCCTTCGGGGGCTCTGGGGCCAACGTCCTGACTTTC
TRBJ2-3	NA	NA	TRBV13	CASSPPWFAGTDTQYF	TGTGCCAGCAGCCCCCCGTGGTTTGCGGGCACAGATACGCAGTATTTT
TRBJ2-7	NA	TRBD2	TRBV11-3	CASSPSPGTSGAITYEQYF	TGTGCCAGCAGCCCCTCCCCCGGGACTAGCGGGGCGATCACCTACGAGCAGTACTTC
TRBJ2-4	NA	TRBD2	TRBV4-1	CASSQDGERGRNIQYF	TGCGCCAGCAGCCAAGATGGCGAGCGGGGCAGAAACATTCAGTACTTC
TRBJ1-2	NA	TRBD1	TRBV2	CASSGGQDYGYTF	TGTGCCAGCAGTGGGGGACAGGACTATGGCTACACCTTC
TRBJ2-3	NA	TRBD2	TRBV11-3	CASSYGTSGGANTQYF	TGTGCCAGCAGCTATGGGACTAGCGGGGGGGCAAATACGCAGTATTTT
TRBJ2-7	few	NA	TRBV3-1/TRBV3-2	CASSQAAYEQYF	TGTGCCAGCAGCCAAGCCGCCTACGAGCAGTACTTC
TRBJ2-5	once	NA	TRBV5-1	CASSLAFTTAYQETQYF	TGCGCCAGCAGCTTGGCGTTTACTACCGCGTACCAAGAGACCCAGTACTTC
TRBJ2-7	NA	TRBD2	TRBV4-2	CASSQLLAGDYEQYF	TGTGCCAGCAGCCAACTACTAGCGGGGGACTACGAGCAGTACTTC
TRBJ1-6	NA	NA	TRBV15	CATSRGGGKTPLHF	TGTGCCACCAGCAGAGGGGGGGGTAAGACACCCCTCCACTTT
TRBJ2-1	medium-sized	NA	TRBV7-9	CASSSTNNEQFF	TGTGCCAGCAGCTCAACTAACAATGAGCAGTTCTTC
TRBJ2-7	once	TRBD1	TRBV7-2	CASSFGQGNYEQYF	TGTGCCAGCAGCTTCGGACAGGGTAACTACGAGCAGTACTTC
TRBJ1-2	NA	NA	TRBV5-4	CASSLDGSGYTF	TGTGCCAGCAGCTTGGATGGCAGTGGCTACACCTTC
TRBJ2-7	NA	TRBD1	TRBV5-1	CASSQDRVEQYF	TGCGCCAGCAGCCAGGACAGGGTGGAGCAGTACTTC
TRBJ1-2	NA	TRBD1	TRBV25-1	CASSEDRGGLSGYTF	TGTGCCAGCAGTGAAGACAGGGGGGGGCTATCAGGCTACACCTTC
TRBJ1-2	NA	NA	TRBV2	CASSESGNYGYTF	TGTGCCAGCAGTGAGTCTGGCAACTATGGCTACACCTTC
TRBJ2-2	NA	TRBD2	TRBV18	CASSETSGPNTGELFF	TGTGCCAGCTCAGAGACTAGCGGGCCGAACACCGGGGAGCTGTTTTTT
TRBJ2-1	NA	NA	TRBV7-9	CASSSNVGVDEQFF	TGTGCCAGCAGCTCCAATGTCGGGGTCGATGAGCAGTTCTTC
TRBJ2-3	NA	TRBD1	TRBV4-1	CASSQVSDRGSDTQYF	TGCGCCAGCAGCCAAGTGTCGGACAGGGGTTCAGATACGCAGTATTTT
TRBJ1-1	NA	NA	TRBV5-1	CASSPQPGGEAFF	TGCGCCAGCAGCCCCCAACCGGGAGGGGAAGCTTTCTTT
TRBJ2-7	NA	TRBD1	TRBV18	CASSPRRTGVYEQYF	TGTGCCAGCTCACCACGAAGGACAGGGGTATACGAGCAGTACTTC
TRBJ2-3	NA	TRBD2	TRBV9	CASSPGLAGAGWGTQYF	TGTGCCAGCAGCCCCGGACTAGCGGGGGCCGGATGGGGTACGCAGTATTTT
TRBJ2-3	NA	NA	TRBV30	CAWNRLATDTQYF	TGTGCCTGGAATAGGCTAGCAACAGATACGCAGTATTTT
TRBJ1-5	NA	TRBD1	TRBV6-5	CASSIRDRGNQPQHF	TGTGCCAGCAGTATCCGGGACAGGGGCAATCAGCCCCAGCATTTT
TRBJ1-4	NA	NA	TRBV6-6	CASNLEGSTNEKLFF	TGTGCCAGCAACCTGGAGGGATCAACTAATGAAAAACTGTTTTTT
TRBJ1-1	once	NA	TRBV6-5	CASRVQGEGAFF	TGTGCCAGCAGAGTACAGGGAGAGGGAGCTTTCTTT
TRBJ2-3	NA	NA	TRBV18	CASSAVVRGTDTQYF	TGTGCCAGCTCAGCTGTAGTGCGGGGCACAGATACGCAGTATTTT
TRBJ2-2	NA	NA	TRBV4-3	CASSQVLFLGGPFIGELFF	TGCGCCAGCAGCCAAGTTCTATTCTTGGGGGGGCCTTTTATCGGGGAGCTGTTTTTT